This T cell receptor (beta chain) came from a study of immune characterization of retroperitoneal liposarcoma. The CDR3 is made up of 14 amino acids. TCRdb independently ran MiXCR on the PCR reads; one entry per CDR3 protein. This sample has over 3,000 distinct CDR3 sequences, with 25% to 30% found just once. Material: tumor tissue. This TCR was sampled from a female donor with retroperitoneal liposarcoma. The chain links TRBV12-3 or TRBV12-4 to TRBJ2-5; D is unclear. The J call could be wrong; TRBJ2-7 is a better fit for the DNA end. The CDR3 is CASSFYPLSYEQYF. CDR3 sequence (DNA): TGTGCCAGCAGCTTTTACCCCCTCTCCTACGAGCAGTACTTC.